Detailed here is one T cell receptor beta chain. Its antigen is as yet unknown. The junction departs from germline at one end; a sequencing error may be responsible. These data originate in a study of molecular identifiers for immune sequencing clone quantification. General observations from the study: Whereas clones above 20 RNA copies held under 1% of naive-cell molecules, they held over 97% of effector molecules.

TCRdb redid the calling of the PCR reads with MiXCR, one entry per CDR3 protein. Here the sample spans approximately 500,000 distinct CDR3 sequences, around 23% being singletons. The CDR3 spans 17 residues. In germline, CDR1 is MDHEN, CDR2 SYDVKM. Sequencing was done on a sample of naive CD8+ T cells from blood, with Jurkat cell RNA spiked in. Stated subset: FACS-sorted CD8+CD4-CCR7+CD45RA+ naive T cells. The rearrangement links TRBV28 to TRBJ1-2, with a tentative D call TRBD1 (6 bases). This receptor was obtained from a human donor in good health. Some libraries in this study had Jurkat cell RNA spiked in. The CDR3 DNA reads TGTGCCAGCGGTTTAACCCCGGCAGGGGAGGTTAACTATGGCTACACCTTC. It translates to CASGLTPAGEVNYGYTF.